These 25 T cell receptor beta chains share one sample of origin, sequenced in a study of neurological immune-mediated disorders. Each CDR3 protein is one row after TCRdb ran MiXCR on the 5' RACE reads. The repertoire has over 11,000 distinct CDR3 sequences, more than 9% of them found once; the top ten carry under 25%. The source material was PBMCs. The source of these receptors is a woman in her 40s in good health.

This clonotype was recorded many times. This rearrangement joins TRBV5-1 to TRBJ2-5; TRBD2 matches 9 bases. V lost 4 bases to trimming and J lost 4 bases; unmatched junction nucleotides: 8. The CDR3 extends over 15 amino acids. Germline CDR1 is SGHRS and CDR2 is YFSETQ. CDR3 loop: CASSRASGMRETQYF. The CDR3 nucleotides are TGCGCCAGCAGCCGCGCTAGCGGGATGAGAGAGACCCAGTACTTC. Drawing the rest from reference TRBV5-1 and TRBJ2-5, the complete variable domain is KAGVTQTPRYLIKTRGQQVTLSCSPISGHRSVSWYQQTPGQGLQFLFEYFSETQRNKGNFPGRFSGRQFSNSRSEMNVSTLELGDSALYLCASSRASGMRETQYFGPGTRLLVL.

At least ten counts were recorded for this clonotype. The chain uses TRBV5-1 and TRBJ2-7; possibly TRBD1 for D (5 bases). CDR3 length equals 16 residues. With 4 bases removed from V and 3 bases from J, the gap between germline ends came to 20 bases. Germline-derived CDR1 and CDR2 are SGHRS and YFSETQ. In DNA form, the CDR3 reads TGCGCCAGCAGCCAGTCGACAGTGGTGAGAAACTACGAGCAGTACTTC. Translating it yields CASSQSTVVRNYEQYF.

This clonotype has at least ten counts. V gene TRBV7-2 combines with J gene TRBJ2-2; 7 nucleotides agree with TRBD2. The V gene end was trimmed by 5 bases and the J gene end by 6 bases; junction bases not matched to a gene: 0. Per germline, CDR1 SGHTA and CDR2 FQGNSA. There are 12 residues in the CDR3. CDR3 in amino acids: CASSRGAGELFF. The CDR3, as DNA: TGTGCCAGCAGCCGGGGGGCCGGGGAGCTGTTTTTT.

In this sample, this clonotype turned up many times. This sequence joins TRBV7-2 and TRBJ2-7, with D tentatively TRBD1 (6 bases). Deletions cut 4 bases from V and 3 bases from J, with 13 bases between. Germline assignment: CDR1 SGHTA and CDR2 FQGNSA. The CDR3 spans 14 residues. The CDR3 reads CASSSSWTVYEQYF. The CDR3 DNA follows: TGTGCCAGCAGCTCCTCCTGGACAGTCTACGAGCAGTACTTC.

This clonotype occurred many times. CDR3 region: CASSVGSTVQETQYF. The CDR3 DNA follows: TGTGCCAGCAGCGTCGGGTCGACTGTCCAAGAGACCCAGTACTTC. V is TRBV9 and J is TRBJ2-5; D unresolved. V lost 2 bases and J lost 1, with 12 bases in between. The CDR3 extends over 15 amino acids. Germline CDR1 is SGDLS and CDR2 is YYNGEE.

This clonotype appeared a few times. DNA for the CDR3: TGTGCCATCAGTGCCACGGGACAGGGGTATACCTCTAGCACAGATACGCAGTATTTT. It is translated as CAISATGQGYTSSTDTQYF. The J gene is TRBJ2-3, the V gene TRBV10-3; the match to TRBD1 covers 10 bases. The CDR3 consists of 19 residues. Germline assignment: CDR1 ENHRY and CDR2 SYGVKD. The V and J ends lost 4 bases and 0 bases, in that order; junction bases with no gene match: 13.

This clonotype has a count of ten or more. The chain links TRBV5-1 to TRBJ2-1; tentatively, D is TRBD1 (6 bases). V shed 0 bases and J shed 2 bases, with 12 bases lying between them. The CDR3 runs 16 residues. Looked up from germline, CDR1 is SGHRS and CDR2 is YFSETQ. The chain's CDR3 is CASSLEVGAPYNEQFF. In nucleotides, the CDR3 is TGCGCCAGCAGCTTGGAGGTGGGGGCCCCCTACAATGAGCAGTTCTTC.

The V call is TRBV11-2, the J call TRBJ2-3; 15 bases map to TRBD2. This CDR3 is built from 19 residues. Germline CDR1 and CDR2: SGHAT and FQNNGV. V gave up 3 bases and J gave up 2 bases; unmatched junction bases: 9. In nucleotides, the CDR3 is TGTGCCAGCAGCTTCCCCGGGACTAGCGGGAGGACGATCACAGATACGCAGTATTTT. Its translation: CASSFPGTSGRTITDTQYF. The full variable domain, its missing parts supplied by reference TRBV11-2 and TRBJ2-3, is EAGVAQSPRYKIIEKRQSVAFWCNPISGHATLYWYQQILGQGPKLLIQFQNNGVVDDSQLPKDRFSAERLKGVDSTLKIQPAKLEDSAVYLCASSFPGTSGRTITDTQYFGPGTRLTVL.

In its sample, this clonotype was seen many times. The V call is TRBV3-1, the J call TRBJ1-5; D ambiguous. There are 18 residues in the CDR3. V gave up 0 bases and J gave up 7 bases, with 22 bases separating them. Germline V gene lookup returns CDR1 LGHDT and CDR2 YNNKEL (reference sequence). The CDR3 spells CASSQDRPATSLGQPQHF. As DNA, the CDR3 is TGTGCCAGCAGCCAAGATCGGCCAGCCACCAGTTTAGGGCAGCCCCAGCATTTT.

This clonotype was observed at least ten times. V gene TRBV9 combines with J gene TRBJ1-1, with unresolved D. Germline V gene data show CDR1 as SGDLS and CDR2 as YYNGEE. There are 15 residues in the CDR3. Deletions cut 3 bases from V and 3 bases from J, with 15 bases between. The CDR3 sequence: CASSAPDGGDTEAFF. In DNA, the CDR3 is TGTGCCAGCAGCGCACCTGATGGAGGAGACACTGAAGCTTTCTTT.

This clonotype was counted many times. V gene TRBV7-8 combines with J gene TRBJ1-1; D call uncertain. The germline gives CDR1 SGHVS, CDR2 FQNEAQ. CDR3 size: 16 residues. Trimming pared 1 base from V and 0 bases from J, leaving 12 bases between. The CDR3 loop reads CASSLDNYYMNTEAFF. The CDR3 bases are TGTGCCAGCAGCTTAGACAACTACTACATGAACACTGAAGCTTTCTTT.

This clonotype has a count of ten or more. This rearrangement joins TRBV3-1 to TRBJ2-5, with 8 bases that match TRBD1. Per germline, CDR1 LGHDT and CDR2 YNNKEL (reference sequence). This CDR3 is 15 amino acids long. V dropped 4 bases and J dropped 5; count of bases not matched to a gene: 9. In DNA form, the CDR3 reads TGTGCCAGCAGCCCCGCCGGGACAGGTGGGGAGACCCAGTACTTC. Translating gives CASSPAGTGGETQYF.

This clonotype was detected ten times or more. In DNA, the CDR3 is TGTGCCAGCAGTTACTCTCCAGCCTCGCTACCCTACGAGCAGTACTTC. The encoded protein is CASSYSPASLPYEQYF. The rearrangement joins TRBV6-2 or TRBV6-3 to TRBJ2-7; no firm D call. V gave up 0 bases and J gave up 2 bases, with 14 bases separating them. The germline V gene has CDR1 MNHEY and CDR2 SVGEGT. The CDR3 spans 16 residues.

There are many counts of this clonotype. This rearrangement joins TRBV12-3 or TRBV12-4 to TRBJ2-7, with 7 nucleotides matching TRBD1. CDR3 length: 14 amino acids. The V segment lost 5 bases and the J segment 3 bases; nucleotides outside the gene matches: 7. CDR3 sequence: CASSLGTEYYEQYF. DNA for the CDR3: TGTGCCAGCAGTCTCGGGACAGAGTACTACGAGCAGTACTTC.

This clonotype was detected ten times or more. One junction end disagrees with the germline gene, perhaps due to a read error. The chain combines TRBV12-3 or TRBV12-4 with TRBJ2-1, with TRBD2 matching 7 bases. There are 15 residues in the CDR3. CDR3 sequence: CASRLGVGLVNEQFF. CDR3 in DNA: TGTGCCAGCAGGTTAGGGGTAGGACTAGTGAATGAGCAGTTCTTC.

This clonotype was found many times. CDR3 in amino acids: CASSPEAVSTTDTQYF. CDR3 DNA: TGCGCCAGCAGCCCGGAGGCGGTTTCGACCACAGATACGCAGTATTTT. The chain joins TRBV5-1 to TRBJ2-3; weak D call: TRBD2 (5 bases). Germline V gene sequence: CDR1 SGHRS, CDR2 YFSETQ. Trimming cost V 4 bases and J 2 bases, with 17 bases left between them. The CDR3 is 16 amino acids.

This clonotype was detected ten times or more. The V gene is TRBV6-5, the J gene TRBJ1-2; D remains ambiguous. Germline assignment: CDR1 MNHEY and CDR2 SVGAGI. V dropped 4 bases and J dropped 2 bases, with 14 bases sitting between them. CDR3 length: 15 residues. CDR3: CASSFLTRPNYGYTF. As DNA, the CDR3 is TGTGCCAGCAGTTTTCTAACACGACCAAACTATGGCTACACCTTC.

This clonotype has at least ten counts. This chain joins TRBV6-5 and TRBJ1-1; D gene uncertain. The germline V and J ends were trimmed by 2 bases and 5 bases, with 6 bases remaining between them. Germline CDR1 is MNHEY and CDR2 is SVGAGI. This CDR3 region has 12 residues. CDR3 coding DNA: TGTGCCAGCAGTTACGGGGAAACTGAAGCTTTCTTT. This codes for CASSYGETEAFF.

This clonotype was seen at least ten times. The rearrangement links TRBV27 to TRBJ1-5, with D maybe TRBD1 (5 bases). There are 19 residues in the CDR3. Germline V lookup: CDR1 MNHEY, CDR2 SMNVEV (reference sequence). V dropped 5 bases and J dropped 2 bases, with 25 bases sitting between them. CDR3 sequence (DNA): TGTGCCAGCAGTCCAGACCCGCCGGGACCGCGCTTAGGCAATCAGCCCCAGCATTTT. Translation: CASSPDPPGPRLGNQPQHF.

This clonotype has ten or more counts. J is TRBJ1-1 and V is TRBV9; D not resolved. Germline assignment: CDR1 SGDLS and CDR2 YYNGEE. The CDR3 has 13 amino acids. The V gene lost 4 bases and the J gene lost 6 bases, with 13 bases spanning the gap. The CDR3 DNA is TGTGCCAGCAGCCCCAGTGGTGTTGCTGAAGCTTTCTTT. This encodes CASSPSGVAEAFF.

The table lists this clonotype with many counts. The CDR3 spells CSVHDQRGPGAQYF. CDR3 bases: TGCAGTGTTCACGACCAGCGAGGACCGGGGGCGCAGTATTTT. The chain couples TRBV20-1 to TRBJ2-3; maybe TRBD2 (6 bases). Germline loops: CDR1 DFQATT, CDR2 SNEGSKA (reference sequence). The CDR3 totals 14 residues. Between the trimmed V and J ends, which lost 7 bases and 10 bases, there was a span of 24 bases.

This clonotype was counted at least ten times. This chain joins TRBV20-1 and TRBJ1-5; a weak D match, TRBD1 (5 bases). The CDR3 consists of 15 residues. Trimming left V 1 base short and J 2 bases short, with 12 bases between. Germline CDR1 is DFQATT and CDR2 is SNEGSKA (reference sequence). CDR3 in amino acids: CSARAPGAGNQPQHF. As DNA, the CDR3 is TGCAGTGCTAGAGCCCCCGGGGCGGGCAATCAGCCCCAGCATTTT.

The rearrangement uses TRBV12-3 or TRBV12-4 and TRBJ2-2; either TRBD1 or TRBD2 may supply D (6 bases each). Trimming cost V 5 bases and J 3 bases, with 16 bases left between them. This CDR3 is 16 amino acids long. The CDR3 region has the DNA TGTGCCAGCAGTAGGGGGGTCAGGTCGGACACCGGGGAGCTGTTTTTT. Its translation: CASSRGVRSDTGELFF.

This clonotype was seen repeatedly, ten times or more. V is TRBV20-1 and J is TRBJ2-7; D gene ambiguous. V lost 2 bases and J lost 8, with 10 bases in between. Germline V gene data show CDR1 as DFQATT and CDR2 as SNEGSKA (reference sequence). The CDR3 is 11 amino acids. The CDR3 is CSARMGSQQYF. CDR3 in DNA: TGCAGTGCTAGAATGGGCAGCCAGCAGTACTTC.

This clonotype was counted many times. This chain connects TRBV7-9 to TRBJ2-2, with D unclear. CDR1 and CDR2 (germline): SEHNR, FQNEAQ (reference sequence). The CDR3 has 17 amino acids. Trimming removed 5 bases from V and 0 bases from J, with 16 bases in between. The CDR3 DNA sequence: TGTGCCAGCAGCCCTAATTGTTGCGCCTCGAACACCGGGGAGCTGTTTTTT. It specifies CASSPNCCASNTGELFF.